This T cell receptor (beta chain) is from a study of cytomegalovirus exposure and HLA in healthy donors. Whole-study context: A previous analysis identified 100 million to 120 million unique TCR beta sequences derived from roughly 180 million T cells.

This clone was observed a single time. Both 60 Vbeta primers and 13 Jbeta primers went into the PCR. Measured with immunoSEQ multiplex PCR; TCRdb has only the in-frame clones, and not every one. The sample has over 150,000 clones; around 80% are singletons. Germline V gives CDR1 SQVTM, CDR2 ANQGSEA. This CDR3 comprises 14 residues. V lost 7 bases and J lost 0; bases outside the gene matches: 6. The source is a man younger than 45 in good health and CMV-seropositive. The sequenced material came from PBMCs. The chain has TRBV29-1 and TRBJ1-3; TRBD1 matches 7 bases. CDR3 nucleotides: TGCAGCGCGGCGACAGGGAGCTCTGGAAACACCATATATTTT. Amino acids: CSAATGSSGNTIYF.